This T cell receptor (beta chain) originates from a study of technical replicates of blood from several donors (dated by TCRdb to about 2017). As regards this clone: The antigen it binds to is not known. There are no base qualities to consult, and no much larger clone falls within one base.

Relative to germline, V is 5 bases shorter and J is 6 bases shorter, with 16 bases between their ends. Inclusive of the bounding cysteine and phenylalanine, the CDR3 is 13 residues long. The entry retains the CDR3 DNA only, 39 bases that are in frame from base 1. CDR1 SQVTM and CDR2 ANQGSEA are derived from the germline V gene. The method was the immunoSEQ multiplex PCR assay. TCRdb limited this immuneACCESS table to in-frame rearrangements with V and J called. A share of clones is missing; checked studies link under half to unresolved V genes, and the rest is unexplained. Within this sample are 87,000 or so clones, with just under 95% of them counted one time only. The ten largest clonotypes hold 0.34% of the sample.

This clonotype originated in a human donor in good health. The sequenced sample was T cells isolated from PBMCs. The rearranged segments are TRBV29-1 and TRBJ1-1; the D gene lacks a confident call. Read as DNA, the sequence is TGCAGCGTTTGCTTACCGGCAGGCCCTGAAGCTTTCTTT. The translation is CSVCLPAGPEAFF.